Sequencing of this TCR beta chain was carried out in a study of shared clonotypes between healthy human individuals. Produced via immunoSEQ multiplex PCR; TCRdb's table is partial and in-frame only. The sample has some 800,000 clones; nearly 95% are singletons. Selected positively for CCR7 and CD45RO-negative, naive CD8 cells excluded terminally differentiated effector memory CD45RA+ cells. This clonotype was sampled from a man younger than 40 in good health. Source material: naive CD8+ T cells sorted from blood.

Here the CDR3 DNA reads TGTGCCAGCACCCCCCCCCAGGGGGACTACGAGCAGTACTTC. The encoded protein is CASTPPQGDYEQYF. The V gene is TRBV5-5, the J gene TRBJ2-7; TRBD1 matches at 7 bases. After removal of 6 bases from V and 3 bases from J, the junction contained 9 bases not matched to a gene. This CDR3 has 14 residues. Germline assignment: CDR1 SGHKS and CDR2 YYEKEE (reference sequence).